A single sample is the source of the 31 T cell receptor beta chains below, sequenced in a study of blood T cell repertoires in COVID-19. Measured with immunoSEQ multiplex PCR; TCRdb has only the in-frame clones, and not every one. Of 130,000 to 150,000 clones detected, 85% appear once; the ten largest clones hold about 6.1%. What was sequenced was PBMCs or T cells enriched from blood (not recorded which). The receptor source for this set is a woman in her 40s who had recovered from COVID-19.

The chain couples TRBV5-1 to TRBJ1-1; D gene ambiguous. There are 14 residues in the CDR3. Trimming removed 4 bases from V and 1 base from J, with 11 bases in between. The germline V gene has CDR1 SGHRS and CDR2 YFSETQ. Here the CDR3 DNA reads TGCGCCAGCAGCGCGTCCATTGCGAACACTGAAGCTTTCTTT. The encoded protein is CASSASIANTEAFF.

The rearrangement uses TRBV6-5 and TRBJ1-1, with TRBD1 matching over 7 bases. CDR1 is MNHEY, CDR2 SVGAGI, per germline. V dropped 2 bases and J dropped 1; count of bases not matched to a gene: 7. CDR3 length: 16 amino acids. The CDR3 DNA sequence: TGTGCCAGCAGTTACGGGGGACAGTTGGGGAACACTGAAGCTTTCTTT. Encoded protein: CASSYGGQLGNTEAFF.

The chain has TRBV7-3 and TRBJ1-2, with TRBD1 as a possible D gene (6 bases). V was cut by 5 bases and J by 4 bases, with 14 bases left in between. Germline V gives CDR1 SGHTA, CDR2 FQGTGA. The CDR3 runs to 14 residues. This CDR3 is CASSPPGQTYGYTF. CDR3 in DNA: TGTGCCAGCAGCCCCCCCGGACAGACCTATGGCTACACCTTC. The full variable domain, completed using reference TRBV7-3 and TRBJ1-2, is GAGVSQTPSNKVTEKGKYVELRCDPISGHTALYWYRQSLGQGPEFLIYFQGTGAADDSGLPNDRFFAVRPEGSVSTLKIQRTERGDSAVYLCASSPPGQTYGYTFGSGTRLTVV.

This chain connects TRBV9 to TRBJ2-2, with no clear D. V was trimmed by 0 bases and J by 3 bases, leaving 6 bases between them. The CDR3 is made up of 14 amino acids. CDR1 is SGDLS, CDR2 YYNGEE, per germline. CDR3 DNA sequence: TGTGCCAGCAGCGTAGTACTGGACACCGGGGAGCTGTTTTTT. Amino acid sequence: CASSVVLDTGELFF.

This clone came up many times. The gene calls are TRBV5-1 and TRBJ2-3; 9 nucleotides align to TRBD2. CDR3 length equals 18 residues. V dropped 4 bases and J dropped 2; count of bases not matched to a gene: 14. The germline V gene has CDR1 SGHRS and CDR2 YFSETQ. CDR3 sequence reads: CASSTPSGAPGFTDTQYF. The CDR3 DNA follows: TGCGCCAGCAGCACGCCTAGCGGGGCCCCCGGGTTCACAGATACGCAGTATTTT.

CDR3 loop: CAFSGGSYNEQFF. The CDR3, as DNA: TGTGCCTTTAGCGGGGGGTCGTACAATGAGCAGTTCTTC. The rearrangement links TRBV30 to TRBJ2-1; TRBD2 matches at 10 bases. The V gene end was trimmed by 7 bases and the J gene end by 4 bases; junction bases not matched to a gene: 4. The CDR3 covers 13 residues. The germline V gene encodes CDR1 GTSNPN and CDR2 SVGIG (reference sequence).

CDR3 nucleotides: TGTGCCATCCGGCAGCGGGAGGGTGATACGCAGTATTTT. It codes for CAIRQREGDTQYF. The rearrangement joins TRBV10-3 to TRBJ2-3; 10 nucleotides align to TRBD2. The CDR3 length is 13 residues. V shed 8 bases, J shed 6 bases, and the junction held 5 bases outside the gene matches. The germline V gene encodes CDR1 ENHRY and CDR2 SYGVKD.

The chain couples TRBV6-1 to TRBJ2-1; TRBD2 matches 11 bases. Germline CDR1 reads MNHNS; CDR2 reads SASEGT. Losses at the gene ends were 4 bases for V and 5 bases for J; bases not matched to a gene: 4. The CDR3 loop spans 15 amino acids. CDR3 bases: TGTGCCAGCAGTGGGGGACTAGCGGCTAACAATGAGCAGTTCTTC. Protein: CASSGGLAANNEQFF.

This clone was picked up a small number of times. The CDR3 reads CASSRNSGLETQYF. The CDR3 DNA sequence: TGTGCCAGCAGCAGAAACAGCGGTCTGGAGACCCAGTACTTC. This chain uses TRBV7-2 with TRBJ2-5; weak D call: TRBD2 (5 bases). V lost 5 bases to trimming and J lost 5 bases, with 15 bases between them. The CDR3 contains 14 residues. Germline values: CDR1 SGHTA, CDR2 FQGNSA.

The chain links TRBV27 to TRBJ2-7; the D gene is possibly TRBD2 (5 bases). The germline V gene encodes CDR1 MNHEY and CDR2 SMNVEV (reference sequence). V lost 8 bases and J lost 7, with 21 bases in between. There are 14 residues in the CDR3. CDR3 nucleotide sequence: TGTGCCAGCCAACTAATGCGGGCCCTGGGGGAGCAGTACTTC. It translates to CASQLMRALGEQYF.

V gene TRBV6-5 combines with J gene TRBJ2-7, with 8 bases identical to TRBD2. The germline CDR1 and CDR2 sequences are MNHEY and SVGAGI. The CDR3 totals 15 residues. Trimming cost V 2 bases and J 4 bases; bases outside gene matches: 7. The CDR3 region is CASSYQSGSMYEQYF. In DNA, the CDR3 is TGTGCCAGCAGTTACCAAAGCGGGAGTATGTACGAGCAGTACTTC.

V and J are TRBV4-1 and TRBJ2-7; weak D call: TRBD2 (6 bases). The V and J ends lost 5 bases and 1 base respectively, with 21 bases between them. The CDR3 covers 17 residues. Germline assignment: CDR1 MGHRA and CDR2 YSYEKL. The CDR3 bases are TGCGCCAGCAGCGTCCAATCCGGGACTTTACCTTCCTACGAGCAGTACTTC. Encoded protein: CASSVQSGTLPSYEQYF.

The chain joins TRBV7-2 to TRBJ2-4, with D possibly TRBD1 on 5 matching bases. Between the trimmed V and J ends, which lost 5 bases and 7 bases, there was a span of 12 bases. This CDR3 contains 13 residues. Germline V gene data show CDR1 as SGHTA and CDR2 as FQGNSA. CDR3 loop: CASSPWQGNIQYF. The CDR3 DNA reads TGTGCCAGCAGCCCCTGGCAGGGTAACATTCAGTACTTC.

The chain has TRBV5-4 and TRBJ2-2; possibly TRBD1 for D (5 bases). V was shortened by 4 bases and J by 1 base, with 11 bases between the two germline ends. Per germline, CDR1 SGHNT and CDR2 YYREEE (reference sequence). The CDR3 loop spans 15 amino acids. The CDR3 is CASSPDSVNTGELFF. Written as DNA, the CDR3 is TGTGCCAGCAGCCCCGACAGTGTGAACACCGGGGAGCTGTTTTTT.

The chain combines TRBV6-5 with TRBJ2-2, with 10 bases that match TRBD1. Germline CDR1 and CDR2: MNHEY and SVGAGI. The CDR3 sequence is 15 residues long. V trimming: 11 bases; J trimming: 6 bases; junction bases outside the gene matches: 12. For the CDR3, the DNA is TGTGCCCTCCAGGACAGGGGGGGAGGCGCCGGGGAGCTGTTTTTT. This encodes CALQDRGGGAGELFF.

The chain is built from TRBV5-1 and TRBJ2-1; the match to TRBD2 covers 10 bases. The CDR3 is 18 residues long. Looked up from germline, CDR1 is SGHRS and CDR2 is YFSETQ. V lost 4 bases and J lost 4; bases outside the gene matches: 14. CDR3 sequence: CASSQDGRTSGGYNEQFF. The DNA for the CDR3 is TGCGCCAGCAGCCAGGACGGGAGGACTAGCGGAGGTTACAATGAGCAGTTCTTC.

The rearrangement links TRBV19 to TRBJ1-2; the D gene is possibly TRBD1 (5 bases). The CDR3 extends over 14 amino acids. The V gene's germline CDR1 is LNHDA and CDR2 SQIVND (reference sequence). Trimming left V 5 bases short and J 2 bases short, with 12 bases between. The CDR3 is CASSSQGRNYGYTF. The CDR3 nucleotides are TGTGCCAGTAGTTCCCAGGGTCGGAACTATGGCTACACCTTC.

The V gene is TRBV30, the J gene TRBJ1-2; no reliable D call. Looked up from germline, CDR1 is GTSNPN and CDR2 is SVGIG (reference sequence). V was shortened by 2 bases and J by 7 bases, with 17 bases between the two germline ends. There are 14 residues in the CDR3. The CDR3 loop is CAWSPNHRLSGYTF. The CDR3 region has the DNA TGTGCCTGGAGTCCTAACCACCGACTGTCTGGCTACACCTTC.

The chain joins TRBV10-2 to TRBJ2-1; the D gene is possibly TRBD2 (7 bases). Trimming took 6 bases from V and 6 from J, leaving 12 bases between them. Germline lookup yields CDR1 WSHSY and CDR2 SAAADI. This CDR3 has 13 residues. DNA for the CDR3: TGCGCCAGCAGGGCGGGGGCTCTCAATGAGCAGTTCTTC. This gives the protein CASRAGALNEQFF.

This clone was observed a single time. The rearrangement joins TRBV15 to TRBJ2-3; TRBD2 might be the D (5 bases). CDR3 length equals 16 residues. Per germline, CDR1 LNHNV and CDR2 YYDKDF (reference sequence). V lost 5 bases and J 2 bases, leaving 17 bases between the germline ends. The DNA of the CDR3 is TGTGCCACCAGCCGCGCGTATACGGGAAACACAGATACGCAGTATTTT. Amino acid sequence: CATSRAYTGNTDTQYF. The complete variable domain, with remaining parts taken from reference TRBV15 and TRBJ2-3, reads DAMVIQNPRYQVTQFGKPVTLSCSQTLNHNVMYWYQQKSSQAPKLLFHYYDKDFNNEADTPDNFQSRRPNTSFCFLDIRSPGLGDTAMYLCATSRAYTGNTDTQYFGPGTRLTVL.

The CDR3 loop reads CASSYGQVAYEQYF. The CDR3 bases are TGTGCCAGCAGTTACGGACAGGTTGCCTACGAGCAGTACTTC. The V and J genes are TRBV6-2 or TRBV6-3 and TRBJ2-7, with 7 bases lining up with TRBD1. Trimming at V came to 2 bases and at J to 2 bases, leaving 3 bases not matched to a gene. Germline V gene lookup returns CDR1 MNHEY and CDR2 SVGEGT. This CDR3 is built from 14 residues.

The chain couples TRBV27 to TRBJ2-7; 9 bases agree with TRBD2. The CDR3 is made up of 14 amino acids. V was pared by 8 bases and J by 2 bases, with 7 bases of the junction left unmatched. CDR1 MNHEY and CDR2 SMNVEV come from the germline V gene (reference sequence). The CDR3 sequence: CASQLAGTAYEQYF. CDR3 DNA: TGTGCCAGCCAACTAGCGGGTACAGCCTACGAGCAGTACTTC.

The chain joins TRBV2 to TRBJ2-5; D is uncertain. The V and J ends lost 6 bases and 5 bases respectively, with 16 bases between them. CDR1 and CDR2 (germline): SNHLY, FYNNEI. The CDR3 covers 14 residues. The CDR3 DNA reads TGTGCCAGCAGCCCAGACTCGGTCCTGGAGACCCAGTACTTC. Its translation is CASSPDSVLETQYF. The variable domain in full, with the rest retrieved from reference TRBV2 and TRBJ2-5, is EPEVTQTPSHQVTQMGQEVILRCVPISNHLYFYWYRQILGQKVEFLVSFYNNEISEKSEIFDDQFSVERPDGSNFTLKIRSTKLEDSAMYFCASSPDSVLETQYFGPGTRLLVL.

The chain joins TRBV4-2 to TRBJ2-7; TRBD2 matches 7 bases. Germline trimming cut 3 bases from V and 3 bases from J; bases unmatched to any gene: 14. This CDR3 is built from 17 residues. Germline assignment: CDR1 LGHNA and CDR2 YNFKEQ. The CDR3: CASSQTTSREGIYEQYF. The CDR3 nucleotides read TGTGCCAGCAGCCAGACTACCTCGAGGGAGGGTATCTACGAGCAGTACTTC.

DNA of the CDR3: TGTGCCAGTACCCGGACAGCCTTTGTGGATTCACCCCTCCACTTT. Protein: CASTRTAFVDSPLHF. This chain links TRBV19 with TRBJ1-6; D is possibly TRBD1 (6 bases). Germline CDR1 and CDR2: LNHDA and SQIVND (reference sequence). The CDR3 sequence is 15 residues long. Between the trimmed V and J ends, which lost 7 bases and 8 bases, there was a span of 18 bases.

The CDR3 DNA is TGCGCCAGCAGCCATCTAGTACTAGATACGCAGTATTTT. Protein sequence: CASSHLVLDTQYF. The chain combines TRBV4-1 with TRBJ2-3; no clear D. This CDR3 has 13 amino acids. Germline assignment: CDR1 MGHRA and CDR2 YSYEKL. Between the trimmed V and J ends, which lost 3 bases and 5 bases, there was a span of 9 bases.

The rearrangement links TRBV28 to TRBJ1-5; D possibly corresponds to TRBD1 (6 bases). V lost 6 bases and J 7 bases, leaving 19 bases between the germline ends. Germline CDR1 MDHEN, CDR2 SYDVKM. This CDR3 contains 15 residues. The CDR3 spells CASSPLNRAVQPQHF. The DNA of the CDR3 is TGTGCCAGCAGCCCTCTTAACAGGGCGGTGCAGCCCCAGCATTTT.

This chain links TRBV9 with TRBJ2-7; a weak D match, TRBD1 (6 bases). The germline V gene has CDR1 SGDLS and CDR2 YYNGEE. V gave up 0 bases and J gave up 2 bases, with 12 bases separating them. The CDR3 sequence is 15 residues long. CDR3 bases: TGTGCCAGCAGCGTAGAACCAGGGGCTACCTACGAGCAGTACTTC. It encodes CASSVEPGATYEQYF.

The chain employs TRBV6-5 and TRBJ1-4; D call uncertain. Germline V gives CDR1 MNHEY, CDR2 SVGAGI. The V gene lost 10 bases and the J gene lost 0 bases, with 12 bases spanning the gap. This CDR3 comprises 14 residues. CDR3 bases: TGTGCCACCACCGTAGGAGCAACTAATGAAAAACTGTTTTTT. It translates to CATTVGATNEKLFF.

The chain joins TRBV4-1 to TRBJ2-7; no clear D gene. Germline assignment: CDR1 MGHRA and CDR2 YSYEKL. The CDR3 spans 13 residues. V gave up 1 base and J gave up 3 bases, with 7 bases separating them. As DNA, the CDR3 is TGCGCCAGCAGCCAAGTTAGTGACTACGAGCAGTACTTC. This encodes CASSQVSDYEQYF.

The CDR3 DNA is TGCAGTGCTAGTATGCGGGTTCGGGAAAAACTGTTTTTT. Protein product: CSASMRVREKLFF. This chain links TRBV20-1 with TRBJ1-4; no clear D gene. Germline values: CDR1 DFQATT, CDR2 SNEGSKA (reference sequence). This CDR3 contains 13 residues. Trimming removed 3 bases at V and 8 bases at J, with 13 bases between.